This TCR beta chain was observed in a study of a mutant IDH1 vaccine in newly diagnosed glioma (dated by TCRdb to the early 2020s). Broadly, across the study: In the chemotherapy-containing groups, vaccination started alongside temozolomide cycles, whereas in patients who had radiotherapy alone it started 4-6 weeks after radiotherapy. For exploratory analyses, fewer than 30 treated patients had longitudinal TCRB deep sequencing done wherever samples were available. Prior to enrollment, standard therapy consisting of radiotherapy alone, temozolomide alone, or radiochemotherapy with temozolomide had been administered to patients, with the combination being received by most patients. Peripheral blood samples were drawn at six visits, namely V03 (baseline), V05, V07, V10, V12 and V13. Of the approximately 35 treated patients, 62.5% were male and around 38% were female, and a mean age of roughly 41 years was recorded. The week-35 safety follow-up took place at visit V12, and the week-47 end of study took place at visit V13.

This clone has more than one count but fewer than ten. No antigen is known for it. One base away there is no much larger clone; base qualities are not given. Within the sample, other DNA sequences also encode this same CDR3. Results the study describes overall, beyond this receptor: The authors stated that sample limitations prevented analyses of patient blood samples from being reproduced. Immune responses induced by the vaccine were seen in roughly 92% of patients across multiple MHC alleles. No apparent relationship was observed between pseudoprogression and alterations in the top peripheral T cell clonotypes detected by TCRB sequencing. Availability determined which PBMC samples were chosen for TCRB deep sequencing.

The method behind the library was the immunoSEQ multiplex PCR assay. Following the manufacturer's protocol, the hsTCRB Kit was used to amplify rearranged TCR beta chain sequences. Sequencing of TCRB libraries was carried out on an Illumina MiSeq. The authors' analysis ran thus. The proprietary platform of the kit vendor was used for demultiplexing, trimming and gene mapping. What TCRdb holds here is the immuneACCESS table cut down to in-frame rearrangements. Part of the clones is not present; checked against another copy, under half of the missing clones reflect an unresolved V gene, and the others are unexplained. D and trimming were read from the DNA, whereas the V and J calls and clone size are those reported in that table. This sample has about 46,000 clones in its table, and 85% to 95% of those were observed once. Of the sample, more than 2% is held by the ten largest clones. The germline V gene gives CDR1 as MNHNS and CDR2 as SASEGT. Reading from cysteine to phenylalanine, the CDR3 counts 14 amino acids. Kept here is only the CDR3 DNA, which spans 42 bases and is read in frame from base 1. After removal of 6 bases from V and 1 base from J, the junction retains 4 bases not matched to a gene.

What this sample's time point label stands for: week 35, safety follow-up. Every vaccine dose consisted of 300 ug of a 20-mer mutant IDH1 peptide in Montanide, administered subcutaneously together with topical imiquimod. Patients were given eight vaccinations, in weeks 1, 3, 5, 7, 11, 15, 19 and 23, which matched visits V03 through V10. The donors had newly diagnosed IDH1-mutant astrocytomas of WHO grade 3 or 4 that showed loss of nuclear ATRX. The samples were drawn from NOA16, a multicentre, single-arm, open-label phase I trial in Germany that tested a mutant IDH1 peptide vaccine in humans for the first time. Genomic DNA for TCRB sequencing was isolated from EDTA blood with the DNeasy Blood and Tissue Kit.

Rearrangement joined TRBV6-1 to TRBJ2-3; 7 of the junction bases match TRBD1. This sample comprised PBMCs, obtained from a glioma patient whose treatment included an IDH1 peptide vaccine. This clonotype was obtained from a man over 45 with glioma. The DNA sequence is TGTGCCAGCAGAACAGGACAGGGCACAGATACGCAGTATTTT. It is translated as CASRTGQGTDTQYF.